This T cell receptor (beta chain) originates from a study of memory B cells and T cells in multiple sclerosis. This CDR3 comprises 14 residues. V lost 0 bases to trimming and J lost 4 bases, with 10 bases between them. Per the germline V gene, CDR1 is GTSNPN and CDR2 is SVGIG (reference sequence). Concerning this clone itself: What it binds is not known.

Using immunoSEQ multiplex PCR, the repertoire was profiled, and TCRdb retains in-frame clones only, with some absent. This table has roughly 12,000 clones, about 83% appearing once. Stimulus-free culture yielded autoproliferating CFSE-dim and non-proliferating CFSE-high T cells, each sequenced separately. Replicate wells were pooled after more than 6 days of stimulus-free culture of roughly 5x10^7 CFSE-labeled PBMCs. This TCR was recovered from a human donor with multiple sclerosis. Sequencing input: PBMCs from blood kept in culture. The chain is built from TRBV30 and TRBJ2-1; D remains ambiguous. CDR3 protein: CAWSVPGRYNEQFF. The CDR3 DNA follows: TGTGCCTGGAGTGTACCTGGCAGGTACAATGAGCAGTTCTTC.